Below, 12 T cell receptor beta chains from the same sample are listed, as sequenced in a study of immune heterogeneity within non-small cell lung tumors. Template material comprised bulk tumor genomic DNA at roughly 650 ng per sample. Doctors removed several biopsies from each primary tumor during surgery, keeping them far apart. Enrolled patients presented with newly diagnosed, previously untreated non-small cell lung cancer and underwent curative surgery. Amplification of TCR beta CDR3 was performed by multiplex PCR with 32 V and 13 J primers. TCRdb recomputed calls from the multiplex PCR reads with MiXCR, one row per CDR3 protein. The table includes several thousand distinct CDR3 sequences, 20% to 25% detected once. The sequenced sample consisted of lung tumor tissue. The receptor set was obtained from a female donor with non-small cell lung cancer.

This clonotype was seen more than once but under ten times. DNA for the CDR3: TGCAGCGTTTTTGACGGTGGCTACACCTTC. Residues: CSVFDGGYTF. The gene calls are TRBV29-1 and TRBJ1-2; D unclear. Looked up from germline, CDR1 is SQVTM and CDR2 is ANQGSEA. The CDR3 spans 10 residues. V was cut by 5 bases and J by 7 bases, with 8 bases left in between.

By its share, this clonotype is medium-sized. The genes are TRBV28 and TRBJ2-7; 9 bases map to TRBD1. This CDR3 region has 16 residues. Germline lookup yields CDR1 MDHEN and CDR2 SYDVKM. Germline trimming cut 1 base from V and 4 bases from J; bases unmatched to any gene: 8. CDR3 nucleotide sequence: TGTGCCAGCAGTTTATTGGGACAGGGAGGAATATACGAGCAGTACTTC. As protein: CASSLLGQGGIYEQYF.

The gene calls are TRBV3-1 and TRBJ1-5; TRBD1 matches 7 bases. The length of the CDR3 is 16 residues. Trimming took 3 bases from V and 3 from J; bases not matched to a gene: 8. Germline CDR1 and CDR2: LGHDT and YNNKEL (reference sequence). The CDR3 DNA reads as TGTGCCAGCAGCCAGGCCTCGACAGGGCACAATCAGCCCCAGCATTTT. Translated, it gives CASSQASTGHNQPQHF.

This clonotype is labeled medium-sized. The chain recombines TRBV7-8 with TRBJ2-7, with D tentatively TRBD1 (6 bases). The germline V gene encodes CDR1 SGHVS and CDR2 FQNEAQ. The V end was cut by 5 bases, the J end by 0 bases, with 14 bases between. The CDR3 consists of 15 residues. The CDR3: CASSLPTGSSYEQYF. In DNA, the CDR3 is TGTGCCAGCAGCCTACCTACAGGGAGCTCCTACGAGCAGTACTTC.

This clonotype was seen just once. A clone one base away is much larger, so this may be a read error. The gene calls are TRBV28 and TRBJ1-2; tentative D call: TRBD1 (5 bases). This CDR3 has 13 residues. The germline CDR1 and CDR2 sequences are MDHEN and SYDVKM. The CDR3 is CASSLGVNYGCTF. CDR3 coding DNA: TGTGCCAGCAGTTTGGGGGTTAACTATGGCTGCACCTTC.

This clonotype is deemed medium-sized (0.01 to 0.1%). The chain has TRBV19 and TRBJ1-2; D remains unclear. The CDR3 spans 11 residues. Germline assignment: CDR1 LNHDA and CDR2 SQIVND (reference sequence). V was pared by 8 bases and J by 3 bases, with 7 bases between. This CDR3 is CASPSDYGYTF. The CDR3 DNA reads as TGTGCCAGTCCATCCGACTATGGCTACACCTTC.

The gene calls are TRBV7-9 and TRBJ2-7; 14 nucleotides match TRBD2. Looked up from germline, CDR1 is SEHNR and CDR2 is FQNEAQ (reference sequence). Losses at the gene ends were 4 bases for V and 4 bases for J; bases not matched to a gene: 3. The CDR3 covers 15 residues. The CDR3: CASSSGLAGVYEQYF. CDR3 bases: TGTGCCAGCAGCTCGGGACTAGCGGGAGTATACGAGCAGTACTTC.

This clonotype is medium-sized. The chain's CDR3 is CASSQVFGQGAYEQYF. The CDR3 coding sequence is TGTGCCAGCAGCCAAGTATTCGGCCAGGGGGCCTACGAGCAGTACTTC. The gene calls are TRBV14 and TRBJ2-7; 7 bases line up with TRBD1. This CDR3 is 16 amino acids long. Unmatched junction bases numbered 8, after V lost 1 base and J lost 2 bases. The V gene's germline CDR1 is SGHDN and CDR2 FVKESK.

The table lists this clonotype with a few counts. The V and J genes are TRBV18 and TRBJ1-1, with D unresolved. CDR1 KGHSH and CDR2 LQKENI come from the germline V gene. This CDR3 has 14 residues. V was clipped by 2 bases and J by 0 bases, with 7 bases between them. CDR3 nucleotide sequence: TGTGCCAGCTCACCATTTGGGGTGAACACTGAAGCTTTCTTT. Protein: CASSPFGVNTEAFF.

The CDR3 region is CATGPGRDSYNEQFF. CDR3 nucleotide sequence: TGTGCCACCGGCCCCGGCCGGGACTCCTACAATGAGCAGTTCTTC. V and J are TRBV2 and TRBJ2-1; a possible D gene is TRBD2 (5 bases). V shed 10 bases and J shed 0 bases, with 16 bases lying between them. Germline CDR1 SNHLY, CDR2 FYNNEI. The CDR3 spans 15 residues.

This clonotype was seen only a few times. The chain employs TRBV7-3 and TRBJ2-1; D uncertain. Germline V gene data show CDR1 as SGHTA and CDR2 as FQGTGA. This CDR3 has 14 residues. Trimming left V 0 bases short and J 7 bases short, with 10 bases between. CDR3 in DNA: TGTGCCAGCAGCTTAACGCTTTTGTCTAATGAGCAGTTCTTC. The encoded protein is CASSLTLLSNEQFF.

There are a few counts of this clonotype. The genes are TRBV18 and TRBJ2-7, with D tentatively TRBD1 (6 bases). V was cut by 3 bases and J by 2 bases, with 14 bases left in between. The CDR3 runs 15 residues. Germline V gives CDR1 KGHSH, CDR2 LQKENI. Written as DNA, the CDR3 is TGTGCCAGCTCACCCCTTGACAGGCCAGCCTACGAGCAGTACTTC. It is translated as CASSPLDRPAYEQYF.